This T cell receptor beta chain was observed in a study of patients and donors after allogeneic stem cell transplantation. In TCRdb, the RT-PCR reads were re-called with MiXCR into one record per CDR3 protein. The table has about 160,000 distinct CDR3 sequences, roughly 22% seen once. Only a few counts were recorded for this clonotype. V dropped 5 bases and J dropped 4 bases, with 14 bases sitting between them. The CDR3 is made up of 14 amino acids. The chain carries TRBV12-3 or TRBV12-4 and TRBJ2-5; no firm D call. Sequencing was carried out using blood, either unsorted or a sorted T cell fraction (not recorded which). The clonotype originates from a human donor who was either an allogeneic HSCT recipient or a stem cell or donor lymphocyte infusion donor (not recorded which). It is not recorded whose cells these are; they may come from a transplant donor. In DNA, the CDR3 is TGTGCCAGCAGTCCGCCGGGCGTGAGAGAGACCCAGTACTTC. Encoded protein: CASSPPGVRETQYF.